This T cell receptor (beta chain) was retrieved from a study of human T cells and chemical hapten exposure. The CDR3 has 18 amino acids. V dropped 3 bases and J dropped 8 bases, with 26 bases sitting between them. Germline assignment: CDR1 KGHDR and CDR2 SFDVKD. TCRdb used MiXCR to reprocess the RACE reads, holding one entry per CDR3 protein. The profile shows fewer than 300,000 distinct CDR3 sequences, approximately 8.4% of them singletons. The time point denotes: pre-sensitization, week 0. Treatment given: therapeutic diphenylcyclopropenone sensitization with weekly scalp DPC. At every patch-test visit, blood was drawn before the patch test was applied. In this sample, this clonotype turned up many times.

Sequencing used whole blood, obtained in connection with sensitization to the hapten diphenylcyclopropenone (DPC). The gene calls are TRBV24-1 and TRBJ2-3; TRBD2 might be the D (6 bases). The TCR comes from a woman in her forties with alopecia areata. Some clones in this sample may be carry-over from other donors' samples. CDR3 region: CATSDPPGSPLGGGTQYF. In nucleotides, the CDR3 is TGTGCCACCAGTGATCCTCCGGGATCCCCCCTGGGAGGCGGTACGCAGTATTTT.